One and the same sample provided the 14 T cell receptor beta chains below, sequenced in a study. Each CDR3 protein is one row after TCRdb ran MiXCR on the 5' RACE reads. The table records 10,000 to 15,000 distinct CDR3 sequences, 23% of them present only once. Material for sequencing was naive CD4+ T cells sorted from blood. The sample's subset: naive CD4+ T cells, CD4+CD45RA+CD25-. The receptor set was obtained from a female donor with breast cancer.

Written as DNA, the CDR3 is TGTGCCAGCTCACCAGCCGGGACAGGGAATTCACCCCTCCACTTT. Protein product: CASSPAGTGNSPLHF. V gene TRBV18 combines with J gene TRBJ1-6; 9 nucleotides align to TRBD1. V lost 2 bases, J lost 7 bases, and 3 bases stayed unmatched. Per germline, CDR1 KGHSH and CDR2 LQKENI. This CDR3 is 15 amino acids long. Full variable domain (outside the CDR3, taken from reference TRBV18 and TRBJ1-6): NAGVMQNPRHLVRRRGQEARLRCSPMKGHSHVYWYRQLPEEGLKFMVYLQKENIIDESGMPKERFSAEFPKEGPSILRIQQVVRGDSAAYFCASSPAGTGNSPLHFGNGTRLTVT.

This clonotype rates as medium-sized. The V call is TRBV20-1, the J call TRBJ1-2; 7 bases agree with TRBD1. The CDR3 is made up of 14 amino acids. Germline V lookup: CDR1 DFQATT, CDR2 SNEGSKA (reference sequence). V lost 3 bases to trimming and J lost 8 bases; unmatched junction nucleotides: 12. CDR3 in DNA: TGCAGTGCTAGCCCCCAGGGGACAGTTAAGGGCTACACCTTC. It yields the protein CSASPQGTVKGYTF.

This clonotype has ten or more counts. The DNA of the CDR3 is TGTGCCAGCAGCTTGGACAGGGGGCTCTACAATGAGCAGTTCTTC. Translated, it gives CASSLDRGLYNEQFF. The chain recombines TRBV7-8 with TRBJ2-1; 11 positions match TRBD1. This CDR3 contains 15 residues. V was pared by 3 bases and J by 3 bases, with 1 base of the junction left unmatched. Germline V gene data show CDR1 as SGHVS and CDR2 as FQNEAQ.

The chain recombines TRBV20-1 with TRBJ2-3, with 10 bases aligning to TRBD2. Trimming removed 5 bases from V and 5 bases from J; junction bases left unmatched: 10. CDR3 length: 15 residues. Germline CDR1 and CDR2: DFQATT and SNEGSKA (reference sequence). The CDR3 protein is CSAPRTSGRRDTQYF. CDR3 nucleotides: TGCAGTGCTCCAAGGACTAGCGGAAGAAGAGATACGCAGTATTTT.

A word on this clonotype: A much larger clone lies a single base off, so this may be a read error. The V gene is TRBV7-2, the J gene TRBJ2-3; 12 positions agree with TRBD2. J was trimmed by 4 bases and V by 3 bases; bases with no gene match: 5. CDR1 is SGHTA, CDR2 FQGNSA, per germline. The CDR3 has 16 residues. DNA for the CDR3: TGTGCCAGCAGCTTCCGGACTAGCGGGATGGCAGATACGCAGTATTTT. It translates to CASSFRTSGMADTQYF.

This clonotype was recorded many times. The chain has TRBV4-1 and TRBJ2-1; D is ambiguous. Trimming left V 3 bases short and J 5 bases short, with 5 bases between. This CDR3 comprises 12 residues. Looked up from germline, CDR1 is MGHRA and CDR2 is YSYEKL. The CDR3 nucleotides read TGCGCCAGCAGCCAGGATAACAATGAGCAGTTCTTC. Its translation: CASSQDNNEQFF.

Only a few counts were recorded for this clonotype. This chain uses TRBV6-1 with TRBJ1-3, with 9 bases aligning to TRBD1. The junction had 8 bases not matched to a gene; V was cut back by 3 bases and J by 8 bases. Germline V lookup: CDR1 MNHNS, CDR2 SASEGT. The length of the CDR3 is 15 residues. This CDR3 is CASSEPGTGRHTIYF. The CDR3 region has the DNA TGTGCCAGCAGTGAGCCAGGGACAGGGCGACACACCATATATTTT.

The table lists this clonotype with many counts. V gene TRBV20-1 combines with J gene TRBJ2-7, with 7 bases identical to TRBD2. The J segment lost 4 bases and the V segment lost 5 bases, leaving 8 bases of the junction unmatched. CDR1 is DFQATT, CDR2 SNEGSKA, per germline (reference sequence). The CDR3 spans 13 residues. Here the CDR3 DNA reads TGCAGTGCTGGGTCGGGCGGGAGTTACGAGCAGTACTTC. This translates into CSAGSGGSYEQYF.

This clonotype is termed medium-sized. This rearrangement joins TRBV29-1 to TRBJ1-2, with D uncertain. The CDR3 is 12 amino acids. Germline CDR1 and CDR2: SQVTM and ANQGSEA. Trimming pared 7 bases from V and 3 bases from J, leaving 12 bases between. The CDR3 spells CSARRGDYGYTF. CDR3 nucleotide sequence: TGCAGCGCCCGTCGGGGAGACTATGGCTACACCTTC.

This clonotype counts as medium-sized (0.01 to 0.1%). CDR3 sequence (DNA): TGCGCCAGCACCAGACTAGCGGGAGGGCCAAACAATGAGCAGTTCTTC. Its translation: CASTRLAGGPNNEQFF. The chain is built from TRBV5-1 and TRBJ2-1, with TRBD2 matching over 14 bases. J was trimmed by 5 bases and V by 6 bases; bases with no gene match: 7. The length of the CDR3 is 16 residues. Germline CDR1 is SGHRS and CDR2 is YFSETQ.

The chain couples TRBV5-1 to TRBJ1-1; a possible D gene is TRBD1 (5 bases). V lost 0 bases, J lost 7 bases, and 16 bases lay in between. The CDR3 totals 15 residues. CDR1 and CDR2 from the germline V gene are SGHRS and YFSETQ. CDR3 nucleotide sequence: TGCGCCAGCAGCTTGGGAGGGGCAAGTAGTAGTGAAGCTTTCTTT. Amino acids: CASSLGGASSSEAFF.

The table lists this clonotype with many counts. The chain couples TRBV18 to TRBJ2-1; D is perhaps TRBD2 (6 bases). V lost 2 bases to trimming and J lost 2 bases, with 7 bases between them. CDR3 length: 14 residues. Germline CDR1 and CDR2: KGHSH and LQKENI. The CDR3 region is CASSPAGTYNEQFF. CDR3 nucleotides: TGTGCCAGCTCACCAGCGGGAACCTACAATGAGCAGTTCTTC. Supplemented by reference TRBV18 and TRBJ2-1, the full variable domain reads NAGVMQNPRHLVRRRGQEARLRCSPMKGHSHVYWYRQLPEEGLKFMVYLQKENIIDESGMPKERFSAEFPKEGPSILRIQQVVRGDSAAYFCASSPAGTYNEQFFGPGTRLTVL.

This clonotype has a handful of counts. This may come from a read error, since a much larger clone is one base off. V gene TRBV7-9 combines with J gene TRBJ1-2; D not certain. The CDR3 runs to 16 residues. CDR1 and CDR2 from the germline V gene are SEHNR and FQNEAQ (reference sequence). V lost 1 base to trimming and J lost 1 base, with 13 bases between them. Written as DNA, the CDR3 is TGTGCCAGCAGCTTAGAGATGGCAGGCGGTAACTATGGCTACACCTTC. This translates into CASSLEMAGGNYGYTF.

V is TRBV19 and J is TRBJ2-7; D ambiguous. Germline CDR1 and CDR2: LNHDA and SQIVND (reference sequence). Trimming took 5 bases from V and 2 from J, leaving 22 bases between them. This CDR3 has 17 residues. CDR3 coding DNA: TGTGCCAGTAGTGCCATCGGCCAACTCATTTCCACCTACGAGCAGTACTTC. This sequence encodes CASSAIGQLISTYEQYF.